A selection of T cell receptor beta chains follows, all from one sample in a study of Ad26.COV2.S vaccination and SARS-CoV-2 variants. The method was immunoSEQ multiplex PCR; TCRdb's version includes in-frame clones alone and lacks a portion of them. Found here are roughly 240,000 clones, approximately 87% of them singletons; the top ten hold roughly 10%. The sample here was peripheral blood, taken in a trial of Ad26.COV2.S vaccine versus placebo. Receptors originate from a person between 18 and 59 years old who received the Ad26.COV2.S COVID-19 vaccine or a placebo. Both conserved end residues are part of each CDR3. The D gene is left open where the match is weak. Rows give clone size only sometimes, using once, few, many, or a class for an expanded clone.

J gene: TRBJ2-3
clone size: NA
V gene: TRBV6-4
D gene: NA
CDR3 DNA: TGTGCCAGCAGTGACTCTTCCCGACGGACAGATACGCAGTATTTT
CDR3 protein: CASSDSSRRTDTQYF

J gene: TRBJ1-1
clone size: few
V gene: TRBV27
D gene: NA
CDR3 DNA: TGTGCCAGCAGTCTCTCGAGGGGTAGTGCGGCTTTCTTT
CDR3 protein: CASSLSRGSAAFF

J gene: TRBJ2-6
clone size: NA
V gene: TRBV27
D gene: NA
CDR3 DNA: TGTGCCACCTCCACGGTGGCAGCCCACTTGCCCTCTGGGGCCAACGTCCTGACTTTC
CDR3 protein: CATSTVAAHLPSGANVLTF

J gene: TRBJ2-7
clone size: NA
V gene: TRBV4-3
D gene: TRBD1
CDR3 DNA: TGCGCCAGCAGCCAAGATGGCAGGGGGCAGTGGTACGAGCAGTACTTC
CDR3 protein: CASSQDGRGQWYEQYF

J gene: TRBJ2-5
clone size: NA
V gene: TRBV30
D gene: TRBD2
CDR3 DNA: TGTGCCAGGGGTAGCGGGAAAGAGACCCAGTACTTC
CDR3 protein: CARGSGKETQYF

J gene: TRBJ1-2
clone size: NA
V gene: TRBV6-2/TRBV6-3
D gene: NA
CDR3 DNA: TGTGCCAGCAGCCCGGGACAAGCCGGCCATGGCTACACCTTC
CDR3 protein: CASSPGQAGHGYTF

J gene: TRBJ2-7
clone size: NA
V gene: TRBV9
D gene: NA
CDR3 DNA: TGTGCCAGCAGCCCTACCCATGGGTTCGGACCCTACGAGCAGTACTTC
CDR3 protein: CASSPTHGFGPYEQYF

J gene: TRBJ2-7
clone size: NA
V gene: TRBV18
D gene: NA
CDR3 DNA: TGTGCCAGCTCACCACGGCTCGGGGAGGGGGGAACCTACGAGCAGTACTTC
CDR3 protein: CASSPRLGEGGTYEQYF

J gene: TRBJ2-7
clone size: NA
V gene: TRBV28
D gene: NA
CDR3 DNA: TGTGCCAGCAGTTACCGCTATGGCAGCCCCTACGAGCAGTACTTC
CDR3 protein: CASSYRYGSPYEQYF

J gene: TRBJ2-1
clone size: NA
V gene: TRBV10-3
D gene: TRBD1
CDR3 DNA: TGTGCCACGTGGGACAGGGGAGTTGGTGAGCAGTTCTTC
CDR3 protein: CATWDRGVGEQFF

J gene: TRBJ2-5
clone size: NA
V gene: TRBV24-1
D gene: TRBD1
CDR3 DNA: TGTGCCACCAGTGATGGGGACAGGCTACAAGAGACCCAGTACTTC
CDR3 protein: CATSDGDRLQETQYF

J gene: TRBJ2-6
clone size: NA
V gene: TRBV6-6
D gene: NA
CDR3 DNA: TGTGCCAGCAGTTTTGACTCTGGGGCCAACGTCCTGACTTTC
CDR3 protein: CASSFDSGANVLTF

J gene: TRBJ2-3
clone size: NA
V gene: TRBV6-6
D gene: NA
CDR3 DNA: TGTGCCAGCAGTTCTGGAGCTGCGCTCACAGATACGCAGTATTTT
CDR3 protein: CASSSGAALTDTQYF

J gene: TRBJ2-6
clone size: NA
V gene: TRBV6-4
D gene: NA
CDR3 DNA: TGTGCCAGCAGCCCACAGGGCTCTGGGGCCAACGTCCTGACTTTC
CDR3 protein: CASSPQGSGANVLTF

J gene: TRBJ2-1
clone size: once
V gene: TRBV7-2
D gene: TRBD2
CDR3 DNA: TGTGCCAGCAGCTTATCTAGCGGGGCCTCCTACAATGAGCAGTTCTTC
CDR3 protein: CASSLSSGASYNEQFF

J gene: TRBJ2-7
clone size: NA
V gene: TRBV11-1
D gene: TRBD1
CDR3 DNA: TGTGCCAGCAGCTTTCTCCGGGACAGGGGCCACGAGCAGTACTTC
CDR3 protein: CASSFLRDRGHEQYF

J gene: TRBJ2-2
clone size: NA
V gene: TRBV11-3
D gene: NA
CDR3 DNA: TGTGCCAGCAGCCCTCGGGTCGGGGAGCTGTTTTTT
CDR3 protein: CASSPRVGELFF

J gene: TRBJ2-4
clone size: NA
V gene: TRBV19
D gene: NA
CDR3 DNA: TGTGCCAGTAGTTCCCTAGGGCCCTTGCAGTCGGACATTCAGTACTTC
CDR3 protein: CASSSLGPLQSDIQYF

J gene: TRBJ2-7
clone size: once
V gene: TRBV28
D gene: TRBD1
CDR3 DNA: TGTGCCAGCAGGGCCTACCCGGGACAGAGTTACGAGCAGTACTTC
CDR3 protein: CASRAYPGQSYEQYF

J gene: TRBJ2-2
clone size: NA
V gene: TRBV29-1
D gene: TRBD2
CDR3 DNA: TGCAGCGTTCGAGCGGGAGGGGACACCGGGGAGCTGTTTTTT
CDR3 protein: CSVRAGGDTGELFF

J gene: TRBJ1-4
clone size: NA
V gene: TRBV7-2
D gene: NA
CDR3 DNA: TGTGCCAGCAGCTTACCAATGGGACAAAGGGGGACTAATGAAAAACTGTTTTTT
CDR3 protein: CASSLPMGQRGTNEKLFF

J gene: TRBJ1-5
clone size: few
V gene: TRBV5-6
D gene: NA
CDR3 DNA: TGTGCCAGCAGCGGGGGGATTTTCTCCACGGAGCCCCAGCATTTT
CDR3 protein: CASSGGIFSTEPQHF

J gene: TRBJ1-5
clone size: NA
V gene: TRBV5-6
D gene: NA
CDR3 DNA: TGTGCCAGCAGCCCAGGGGCGACAGTCCCGAAGGCCCAGCATTTT
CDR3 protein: CASSPGATVPKAQHF